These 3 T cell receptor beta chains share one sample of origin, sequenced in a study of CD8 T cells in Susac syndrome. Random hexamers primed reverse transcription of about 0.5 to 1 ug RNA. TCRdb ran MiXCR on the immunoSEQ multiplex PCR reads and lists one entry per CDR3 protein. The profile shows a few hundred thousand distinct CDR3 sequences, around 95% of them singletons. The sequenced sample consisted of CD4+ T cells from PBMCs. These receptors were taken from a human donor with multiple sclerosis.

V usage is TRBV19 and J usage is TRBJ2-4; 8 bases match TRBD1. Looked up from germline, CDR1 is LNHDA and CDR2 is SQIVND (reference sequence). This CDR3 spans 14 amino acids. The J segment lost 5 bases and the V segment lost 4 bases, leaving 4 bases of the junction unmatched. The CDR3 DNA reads TGTGCCAGTAGTACGGGGACAGGCCAAAACATTCAGTACTTC. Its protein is CASSTGTGQNIQYF.

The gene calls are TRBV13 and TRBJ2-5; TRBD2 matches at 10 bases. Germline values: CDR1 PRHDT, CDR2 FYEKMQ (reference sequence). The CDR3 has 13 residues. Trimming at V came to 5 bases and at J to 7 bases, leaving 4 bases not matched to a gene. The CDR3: CASSPAGGRTQYF. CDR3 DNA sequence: TGTGCCAGCAGCCCAGCGGGGGGGCGGACCCAGTACTTC.

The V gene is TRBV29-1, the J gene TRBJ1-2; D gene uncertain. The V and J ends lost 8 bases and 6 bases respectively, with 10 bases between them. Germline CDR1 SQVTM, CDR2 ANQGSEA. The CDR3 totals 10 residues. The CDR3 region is CSSFQDGYTF. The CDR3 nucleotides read TGCAGCTCATTTCAGGATGGCTACACCTTC. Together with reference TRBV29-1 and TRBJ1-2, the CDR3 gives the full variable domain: SAVISQKPSRDICQRGTSLTIQCQVDSQVTMMFWYRQQPGQSLTLIATANQGSEATYESGFVIDKFPISRPNLTFSTLTVSNMSPEDSSIYLCSSFQDGYTFGSGTRLTVV.